The entry below describes one T cell receptor beta chain. Other DNA sequences in this specimen translate into the identical CDR3. Assay used: immunoSEQ multiplex PCR; TCRdb lists only in-frame clones, some missing. The sample consists of 18,000 or so clones, roughly 91% of them appearing once. The data originate from a study of T cell changes during pregnancy in multiple sclerosis. The V end was cut by 2 bases, the J end by 1 base, with 11 bases between. Germline-derived CDR1 and CDR2 are LNHDA and SQIVND (reference sequence). The CDR3 is 15 amino acids. The starting material was CD4+ T cells from peripheral blood mononuclear cells, obtained in the first trimester of pregnancy. This chain connects TRBV19 to TRBJ2-5; D unclear. This TCR was sampled from a female donor in good health, enrolled as a control in a pregnancy study. The DNA for the CDR3 is TGTGCCAGTAGTATAAGTGTGGTCAGCCAAGAGACCCAGTACTTC. Translating it yields CASSISVVSQETQYF.